This record concerns one T cell receptor beta chain sequence. Its antigen is unidentified. The entry originates in a study of tumor and adjacent non-tumor tissue in lung cancer. Overall study context: Aged about 31 to 80 years, patients included roughly ten men and roughly 5 women with stage I to III disease.

Findings of the study overall: Tumor repertoires had a smaller top 100 clone share than normal lung.

The CDR3 totals 18 residues. V was shortened by 7 bases and J by 0 bases, with 19 bases between the two germline ends. The germline gives CDR1 SNHLY, CDR2 FYNNEI. No cell sorting was done before RNA was extracted from the tissue. This non-tumor lung sample came from over 3 cm beyond the tumor edge. The library came from three nested PCR rounds adapted from ARM-PCR protocols. One entry per CDR3 protein, called by TCRdb with MiXCR from the multiplex PCR reads. The top ten clones hold around a fifth of a sample with roughly 90,000 distinct CDR3 sequences, more than 75% of them seen once. Sample: distant non-tumor lung tissue. The V call is TRBV2, the J call TRBJ2-6, with a weak D call TRBD2 (6 bases). The sequence came from a woman aged 50 to 60 with non-small cell lung cancer. The CDR3 nucleotides are TGTGCCAGCACCTCGGACGGACTATTTTTCTCTGGGGCCAACGTCCTGACTTTC. Amino acids: CASTSDGLFFSGANVLTF.